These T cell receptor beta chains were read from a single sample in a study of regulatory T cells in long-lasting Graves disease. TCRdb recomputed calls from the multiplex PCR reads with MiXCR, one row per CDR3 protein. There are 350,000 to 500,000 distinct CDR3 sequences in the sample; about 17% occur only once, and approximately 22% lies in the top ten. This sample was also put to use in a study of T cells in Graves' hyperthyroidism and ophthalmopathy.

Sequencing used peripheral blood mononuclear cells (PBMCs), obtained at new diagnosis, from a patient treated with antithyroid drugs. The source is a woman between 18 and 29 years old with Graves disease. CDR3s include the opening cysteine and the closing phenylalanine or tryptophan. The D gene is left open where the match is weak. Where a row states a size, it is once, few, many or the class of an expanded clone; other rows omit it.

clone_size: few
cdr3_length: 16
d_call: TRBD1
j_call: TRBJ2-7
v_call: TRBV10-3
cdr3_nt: TGTGCCATCAGTGAACGGACAGGGGGCCTAGGGTACGAGCAGTACTTC
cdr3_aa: CAISERTGGLGYEQYF

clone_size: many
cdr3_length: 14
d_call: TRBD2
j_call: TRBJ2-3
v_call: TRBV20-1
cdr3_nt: TGCAGTGCTAGTGGGACTAGCAGCTCAGATACGCAGTATTTT
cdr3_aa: CSASGTSSSDTQYF

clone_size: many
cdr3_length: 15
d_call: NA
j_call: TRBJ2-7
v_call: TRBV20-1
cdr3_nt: TGCAGTGCTTTGCCACTAGCCTATAGCTCCTACGAGCAGTACTTC
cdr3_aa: CSALPLAYSSYEQYF

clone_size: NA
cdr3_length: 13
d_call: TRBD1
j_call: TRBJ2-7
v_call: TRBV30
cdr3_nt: TGTGCCTGGAAAGGGGACAGCCCCTACGAGCAGTACTTC
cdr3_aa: CAWKGDSPYEQYF

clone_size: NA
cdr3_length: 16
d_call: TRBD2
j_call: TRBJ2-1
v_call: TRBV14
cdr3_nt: TGTGCCAGCAGCCAGGGGACTAGCGGGACTAGGAATGAGCAGTTCTTC
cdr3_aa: CASSQGTSGTRNEQFF

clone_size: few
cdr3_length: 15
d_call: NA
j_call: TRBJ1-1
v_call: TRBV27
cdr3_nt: TGTGCCATGCTAATAAAACCCAGGGGGAACACTGAAGCTTTCTTT
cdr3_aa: CAMLIKPRGNTEAFF

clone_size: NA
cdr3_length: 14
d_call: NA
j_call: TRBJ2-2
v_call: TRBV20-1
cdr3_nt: TGCAGTGCTAGCATAAGCGGTAACACCGGGGAGCTGTTTTTT
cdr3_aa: CSASISGNTGELFF

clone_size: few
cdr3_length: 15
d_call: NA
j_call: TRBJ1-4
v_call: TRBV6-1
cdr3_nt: TGTGCCAGCAGTGAAGCCACGGGACCCAGGACAAAACTGTTTTTT
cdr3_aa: CASSEATGPRTKLFF

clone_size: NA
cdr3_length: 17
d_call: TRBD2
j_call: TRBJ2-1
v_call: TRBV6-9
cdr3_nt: TGTGCCAGCAGTTACTCACCGGCTAGCGGGAGATACAATGAGCAGTTCTTC
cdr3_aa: CASSYSPASGRYNEQFF

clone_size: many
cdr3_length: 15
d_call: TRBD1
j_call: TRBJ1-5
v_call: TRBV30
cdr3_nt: TGTGCCTGGAGTGCCGGGACAGGGGGCGTTCAGCCCCAGCATTTT
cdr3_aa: CAWSAGTGGVQPQHF

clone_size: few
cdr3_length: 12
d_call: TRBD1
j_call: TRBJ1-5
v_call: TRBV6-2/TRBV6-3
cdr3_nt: TGTGCCTGCAGACAGGGGCAAAGAGCCCAGCATTTT
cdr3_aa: CACRQGQRAQHF

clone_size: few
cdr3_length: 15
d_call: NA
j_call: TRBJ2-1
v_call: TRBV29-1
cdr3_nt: TGCAGCGCCTCTGAGGGGAGCGCGGTTTACAATGAGCAGTTCTTC
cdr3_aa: CSASEGSAVYNEQFF

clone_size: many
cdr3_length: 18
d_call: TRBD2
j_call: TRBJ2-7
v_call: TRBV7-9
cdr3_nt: TGTGCCAGCAGCTTAACGCTAGCGGAGGCCCTGAGCTCCTACGAGCAGTACTTC
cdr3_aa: CASSLTLAEALSSYEQYF

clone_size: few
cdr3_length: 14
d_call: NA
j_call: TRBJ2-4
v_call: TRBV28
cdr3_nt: TGTGCCAGCAGTTCGCCCGGGGTCAAAAACATTCAGTACTTC
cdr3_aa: CASSSPGVKNIQYF

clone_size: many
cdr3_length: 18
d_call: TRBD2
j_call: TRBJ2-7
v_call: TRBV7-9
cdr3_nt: TGTGCCAGCACCGATGGACTAGCGGGAGGTATTACCGCCTACGAGCAGTACTTC
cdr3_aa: CASTDGLAGGITAYEQYF

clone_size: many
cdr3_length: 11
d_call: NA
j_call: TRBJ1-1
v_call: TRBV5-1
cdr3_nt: TGTGCCAGCAGCTTAGGACCAGAAGCTTTCTTT
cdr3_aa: CASSLGPEAFF

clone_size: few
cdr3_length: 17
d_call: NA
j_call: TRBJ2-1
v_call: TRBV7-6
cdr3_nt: TGTGCCAGCAGCCCGACGGGTTTTAGTGGGAGGGGGGCGGAGCAGTTCTTC
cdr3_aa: CASSPTGFSGRGAEQFF

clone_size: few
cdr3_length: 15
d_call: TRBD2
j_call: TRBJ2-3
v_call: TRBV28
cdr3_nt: TGTGCCAGCAAGCGGGGGGACAGATACACAGATACGCAGTATTTT
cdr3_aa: CASKRGDRYTDTQYF

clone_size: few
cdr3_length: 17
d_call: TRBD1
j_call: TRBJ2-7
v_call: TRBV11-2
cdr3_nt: TGTGCCAGTAGCAACCCGGGACAGGGGCGGTTTTCCTACGAGCAGTACTTC
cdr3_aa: CASSNPGQGRFSYEQYF

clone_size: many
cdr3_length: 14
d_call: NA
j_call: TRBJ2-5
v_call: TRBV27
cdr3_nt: TGTGCCAGCAGCTTGATCAGGGGCCGGGAGACCCAGTACTTC
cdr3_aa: CASSLIRGRETQYF

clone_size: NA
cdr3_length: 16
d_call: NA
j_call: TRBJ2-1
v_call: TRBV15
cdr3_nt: TGTGCCACCAGCAGAGAAGCCGGGAGCTCCTACAATGAGCAGTTCTTC
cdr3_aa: CATSREAGSSYNEQFF

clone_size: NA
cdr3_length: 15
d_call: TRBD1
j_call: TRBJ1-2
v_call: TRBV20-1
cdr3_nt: TGCAGTGCTTCCAGGGTCGACAGGGTCAACTATGGCTACACCTTC
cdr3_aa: CSASRVDRVNYGYTF

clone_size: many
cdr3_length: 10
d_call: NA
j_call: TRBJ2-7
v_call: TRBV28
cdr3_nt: TGTGCCAGCGGGCTCTACGAGCAGTACTTC
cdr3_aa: CASGLYEQYF

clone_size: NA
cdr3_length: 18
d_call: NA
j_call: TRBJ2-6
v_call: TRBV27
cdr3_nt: TGTGCCAGCAGTTTAGGACCCGGACGGGGGCCCCATTCCAACGTCCTGACTTTC
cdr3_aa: CASSLGPGRGPHSNVLTF